This T cell receptor (beta chain) comes out of a study of T cells in Graves' hyperthyroidism and ophthalmopathy (dated by TCRdb to between 2017 and 2020). Turning to the overall study: Peripheral blood was collected at initial diagnosis, before any treatment. For training and testing, the 80 to 100 patients in the discovery cohort were randomly divided in a 7:3 ratio. To identify TCR V-J signatures that set the groups apart, the researchers used a discovery cohort of more than 95 patients, made up of about 44 with Graves' ophthalmopathy and some 55 with stable Graves' hyperthyroidism. An independent validation cohort of fewer than 20 hyperthyroidism patients and approximately 17 patients who later progressed to ophthalmopathy tested prospective prediction of ophthalmopathy. Thyroid tissue and blood T-cell repertoires from about six Graves' hyperthyroidism patients were also compared in the study. TCR Vbeta CDR3 sequencing of 135 peripheral blood samples (43 ophthalmopathy, about 74 hyperthyroidism and roughly 17 progressor patients) is reported in the paper. Following sampling, methimazole starting at 30 mg daily was given to hyperthyroidism patients, and high-dose intravenous methylprednisolone was given to ophthalmopathy patients.

Only one count was recorded for this clonotype. The antigen it binds to is not known. One base away lies a much larger clone, so this may be a sequencing read error. TCR beta CDR3 regions were amplified from RNA transcripts. The TCR CDR3 was subjected to a first round of RT-PCR using the HTBI primer set and the Qiagen OneStep RT-PCR kit. The libraries were constructed in a second round of multiplex PCR and then size-selected and purified. Paired-end sequencing of the libraries was performed with 100 bp reads on an Illumina HiSeq2000. Turning to the authors' computational methods: SOAPnuke was used to process the raw data, with reads discarded if the reads contained adapters or uncalled bases, had a mean Phred below 15, or lacked an exact constant-primer or identifier match. COPE v1.2.5 was used to merge high-quality paired reads, and clonotypes were defined as unique nucleotide sequences. MiTCR v1.1 was used to align clonotypes to the IMGT TRBV, TRBD and TRBJ reference segments. The analysis was restricted to V-J combinations with a frequency above 0.0001, which together covered 99% to 99.2% of the repertoires. A TCS score was defined as the ratio between F50 (clonal expansion) and ExV (chaos), using BLOSUM62-based TCRdist between CDR3 peptides within each V-J. Welch's t-statistics and random forest reduced around 520 V-J features to under 15, which were used in a naive Bayes classifier (R e1071). The Morisita-Horn index was used to measure how similar the thyroid and blood repertoires were. TCRdb cleaned the public reads at Q25 with fastp, built clones with MiXCR and kept in-frame beta chains. Every distinct CDR3 protein forms one entry, paired with its most common genes and DNA. V and J calls and clone size were set by TCRdb, not the authors. In all, the sample holds hundreds of thousands of distinct CDR3 sequences, and about a third of those were seen once. The biggest ten clones account for 30% to 40% of the sample.

A patient counted as having stable Graves' hyperthyroidism if no progression to ophthalmopathy occurred over 18 months of follow-up. Hyperthyroidism patients were newly diagnosed, had a disease duration of under 2 months, and were aged 18 to 65 years. Any patient with an uncontrolled infection, another autoimmune disease, pregnancy or lactation was excluded. Diagnoses were based on clinical symptoms, serum thyroxine and TRAb, thyroid ultrasound and orbital computed tomography. PBMCs were separated from 8 to 10 ml of fresh peripheral blood using Ficoll-Paque density gradient centrifugation. Total RNA was extracted with Trizol reagent, and quality was checked on an Agilent 2100 Bioanalyzer. The paper as a whole reports these results and caveats: A model built on a 13 V-J signature distinguished ophthalmopathy from stable hyperthyroidism, reaching over 85% sensitivity and about 81% specificity in cross-validation and 80%/75% in testing. No statistical method was used to fix the sample size in advance, and group allocation was not hidden from the investigators. Most expanded thyroid clonotypes (frequency above 0.001) were also detected in blood, suggesting blood repertoires may reflect thyroid immune responses. In validation, the model predicted progression to ophthalmopathy a median of roughly 6.5 months before onset, with around 70% sensitivity and 72.22% specificity.

The CDR3 has 20 amino acids, counting the end cysteine and phenylalanine. Left in the record is the CDR3 DNA by itself, 60 bases read in frame from the first base. Per the germline V gene (reference sequence), SEHNR is the CDR1 and FQNEAQ is the CDR2. The junction carries 26 bases between V and J, which are trimmed by 0 bases and 2 bases respectively. Specimen: blood. The chain is encoded by TRBV7-9 joined to TRBJ2-7; a weak D assignment points to TRBD1 (6 bases agree). This sequence was found in a woman aged 40-49 years with Graves' hyperthyroidism. The CDR3 reads CASSLASRDTVWAVAYEQYF. Read as DNA, the sequence is TGTGCCAGCAGCTTAGCCTCTCGGGACACCGTTTGGGCGGTGGCCTACGAGCAGTACTTC.